This TCR beta chain was found in a study of blood T cell repertoires in COVID-19. Study-wide context: Some COVID-19 samples were acute and others convalescent; all came from the United States, Italy and Spain. The cDNA or gDNA used as material had been derived from T cells, B-cell-depleted T cells, or PBMCs.

This CDR3 comprises 15 residues. The germline V and J ends were trimmed by 4 bases and 9 bases, with 19 bases remaining between them. CDR1 and CDR2 (germline): MNHEY, SVGAGI. Original data processing: Estimated nucleated cell counts came from reference gene primer amplification. Produced via immunoSEQ multiplex PCR; TCRdb's table is partial and in-frame only. D and trimming were read from the DNA, whereas the V and J calls and clone size are those reported in that table. The repertoire has a few hundred thousand clones, about 90% of them found once; the top ten carry approximately 6.5%. This TCR derives from a man younger than 35 who had recovered from COVID-19. This chain links TRBV6-5 with TRBJ2-4; D is possibly TRBD2 (6 bases). Sequences were obtained from peripheral blood. The DNA of the CDR3 is TGTGCCAGCAGTTCATCCGGGACTGCCGGGGGCATTCAGTACTTC. Protein sequence: CASSSSGTAGGIQYF.